Below are 20 T cell receptor beta chains sequenced from a single sample in a study of shared clonotypes between healthy human individuals. Assay: immunoSEQ multiplex PCR; the TCRdb copy retains only in-frame clones and omits some. In the table there are over a million clones, approximately 96% of which are singletons. The sequencing input was naive CD4+ T cells sorted from blood. As for subset: CD45RA+ positively selected. The receptor source for this set is a man aged 30 to 45 in good health.

This rearrangement joins TRBV19 to TRBJ2-1; D remains ambiguous. CDR1 LNHDA and CDR2 SQIVND come from the germline V gene (reference sequence). The CDR3 is made up of 14 amino acids. Between the trimmed V and J ends, which lost 5 bases and 5 bases, there was a span of 13 bases. CDR3 in amino acids: CASSSQRVDNEQFF. The CDR3 DNA follows: TGTGCCAGTAGTTCCCAGAGAGTAGACAATGAGCAGTTCTTC. Filled out from reference TRBV19 and TRBJ2-1, the complete variable domain reads DGGITQSPKYLFRKEGQNVTLSCEQNLNHDAMYWYRQDPGQGLRLIYYSQIVNDFQKGDIAEGYSVSREKKESFPLTVTSAQKNPTAFYLCASSSQRVDNEQFFGPGTRLTVL.

The rearrangement links TRBV4-3 to TRBJ2-7; D remains ambiguous. The V and J ends lost 4 bases and 2 bases respectively, with 3 bases between them. The CDR3 runs to 11 residues. Germline V gene lookup returns CDR1 LGHNA and CDR2 YSLEER. For the CDR3, the DNA is TGCGCCAGCAGCCGACCCTACGAGCAGTACTTC. Its translation: CASSRPYEQYF.

The chain links TRBV4-3 to TRBJ2-1; D remains unclear. V lost 0 bases and J 13 bases, leaving 16 bases between the germline ends. Germline-derived CDR1 and CDR2 are LGHNA and YSLEER. The CDR3 contains 14 residues. The CDR3 reads CASSQDLRAVTQFF. CDR3 sequence (DNA): TGCGCCAGCAGCCAAGATCTTCGGGCCGTTACTCAGTTCTTC.

In the case of this clone: This CDR3 is also generated by other DNA sequences in the sample. CDR3 amino acids: CASSVAGWETQYF. The CDR3 bases are TGTGCCAGCAGCGTTGCCGGGTGGGAGACCCAGTACTTC. This sequence joins TRBV9 and TRBJ2-5; D gene uncertain. Trimming left V 2 bases short and J 5 bases short, with 10 bases between. Germline CDR1 is SGDLS and CDR2 is YYNGEE. The CDR3 spans 13 residues.

The chain uses TRBV27 and TRBJ1-1, with 9 bases that match TRBD1. The CDR3 is 14 amino acids. Trimming took 5 bases from V and 1 from J; bases not matched to a gene: 2. Germline CDR1 and CDR2: MNHEY and SMNVEV (reference sequence). CDR3 amino acids: CASSAQGANTEAFF. The CDR3 region has the DNA TGTGCCAGCAGTGCACAGGGGGCGAACACTGAAGCTTTCTTT.

The chain carries TRBV9 and TRBJ2-4; D uncertain. Germline-derived CDR1 and CDR2 are SGDLS and YYNGEE. The CDR3 runs to 14 residues. Trimming pared 3 bases from V and 6 bases from J, leaving 13 bases between. The CDR3 bases are TGTGCCAGCAGCGCCCGTCCGGATCCAAACATTCAGTACTTC. Protein sequence: CASSARPDPNIQYF.

The V gene is TRBV19, the J gene TRBJ2-2; TRBD2 matches 13 bases. This CDR3 spans 17 amino acids. The V gene end was trimmed by 7 bases and the J gene end by 0 bases; junction bases not matched to a gene: 5. Per germline, CDR1 LNHDA and CDR2 SQIVND (reference sequence). The CDR3 nucleotides read TGTGCCAGTAACTCAGGGACTAGCGGGGCGAACACCGGGGAGCTGTTTTTT. It specifies CASNSGTSGANTGELFF.

The V and J genes are TRBV7-2 and TRBJ1-1; no clear D gene. V lost 1 base and J 0 bases, leaving 9 bases between the germline ends. Per the germline V gene, CDR1 is SGHTA and CDR2 is FQGNSA. There are 15 residues in the CDR3. CDR3 coding DNA: TGTGCCAGCAGCTTAGAGCACGGGGTGAACACTGAAGCTTTCTTT. Encoded protein: CASSLEHGVNTEAFF.

A single count supports this clone. The V call is TRBV29-1, the J call TRBJ2-1; the D gene is possibly TRBD2 (5 bases). Trimming took off 3 bases at V and 0 bases at J, with 12 bases between the two ends. The CDR3 covers 15 residues. CDR1 and CDR2 (germline): SQVTM, ANQGSEA. The CDR3 nucleotides are TGCAGCGTTGACTGGTTTGGGAGCTCCTACAATGAGCAGTTCTTC. It translates to CSVDWFGSSYNEQFF.

The chain joins TRBV28 to TRBJ1-1, with D perhaps TRBD1 (5 bases). V was pared by 1 base and J by 4 bases, with 10 bases between. From germline, CDR1 is MDHEN and CDR2 SYDVKM. This CDR3 comprises 14 residues. In DNA form, the CDR3 reads TGTGCCAGCAGTTTATCTGGGGGAACCACTGAAGCTTTCTTT. This gives the protein CASSLSGGTTEAFF.

The rearrangement uses TRBV6-5 and TRBJ2-1; D gene uncertain. Trimming left V 7 bases short and J 7 bases short, with 5 bases between. Germline V gene data show CDR1 as MNHEY and CDR2 as SVGAGI. CDR3 length: 10 residues. CDR3 bases: TGTGCCAGCAAACATAATGAGCAGTTCTTC. The encoded protein is CASKHNEQFF.

The rearrangement uses TRBV7-9 and TRBJ2-3; 8 nucleotides match TRBD2. This CDR3 has 16 amino acids. V trimming: 0 bases; J trimming: 3 bases; junction bases outside the gene matches: 5. CDR1 is SEHNR and CDR2 is FQNEAQ in the germline V gene (reference sequence). The CDR3 coding sequence is TGTGCCAGCAGCTTAGCAGCGGGAGTCGATACAGATACGCAGTATTTT. It specifies CASSLAAGVDTDTQYF. The variable domain in full, completed from reference TRBV7-9 and TRBJ2-3, reads DTGVSQNPRHKITKRGQNVTFRCDPISEHNRLYWYRQTLGQGPEFLTYFQNEAQLEKSRLLSDRFSAERPKGSFSTLEIQRTEQGDSAMYLCASSLAAGVDTDTQYFGPGTRLTVL.

This sequence joins TRBV30 and TRBJ2-1, with D possibly matching TRBD1 (5 bases). The V end lost 2 bases, the J end lost 5 bases, and 10 bases lay between the germline ends. Germline V CDR1 and CDR2: GTSNPN, SVGIG (reference sequence). The CDR3 totals 13 residues. The CDR3 is CAWSFRQNNEQFF. The DNA for the CDR3 is TGTGCCTGGAGTTTCCGACAGAACAATGAGCAGTTCTTC. The full variable domain, completed using reference TRBV30 and TRBJ2-1, is SQTIHQWPATLVQPVGSPLSLECTVEGTSNPNLYWYRQAAGRGLQLLFYSVGIGQISSEVPQNLSASRPQDRQFILSSKKLLLSDSGFYLCAWSFRQNNEQFFGPGTRLTVL.

The CDR3: CSVTGTSRNEQFF. Here the CDR3 DNA reads TGCAGCGTAACCGGGACTAGCAGGAATGAGCAGTTCTTC. The chain recombines TRBV29-1 with TRBJ2-1, with TRBD2 matching over 9 bases. Germline V CDR1 and CDR2: SQVTM, ANQGSEA. V shed 6 bases and J 7 bases; nucleotides not matched to a gene: 7. The CDR3 is made up of 13 amino acids.

For this clone: The junction and the germline gene differ at one end; a read error may be behind it. The rearrangement joins TRBV7-7 to TRBJ2-5, with 11 positions matching TRBD2. The CDR3 runs to 16 residues. Germline CDR1 reads SSHAT; CDR2 reads FNYEAQ (reference sequence). The DNA of the CDR3 is TGTGCTAGCAGCTTAGGTAGCGGGAGGGCTCAAGAGACCCAGTACTTC. Its protein product is CASSLGSGRAQETQYF.

About this clone: The sample contains more than one DNA sequence encoding this CDR3. This rearrangement joins TRBV5-1 to TRBJ2-7; TRBD1 aligns across 10 bases. This CDR3 spans 13 amino acids. The V gene end was trimmed by 4 bases and the J gene end by 6 bases; junction bases not matched to a gene: 4. Germline loops: CDR1 SGHRS, CDR2 YFSETQ. Here the CDR3 reads CASSRDRGGEQYF. DNA for the CDR3: TGCGCCAGCAGCCGGGACAGGGGTGGCGAGCAGTACTTC.

The V call is TRBV9, the J call TRBJ1-3; TRBD1 matches 8 bases. This CDR3 has 16 amino acids. The V segment lost 0 bases and the J segment 1 base; nucleotides outside the gene matches: 3. The germline gives CDR1 SGDLS, CDR2 YYNGEE. The DNA of the CDR3 is TGTGCCAGCAGCGTAGGGACAGGGCGTTCTGGAAACACCATATATTTT. Translating gives CASSVGTGRSGNTIYF.

The V call is TRBV2, the J call TRBJ2-5; 9 bases match TRBD1. The CDR3 is made up of 13 amino acids. V trimming: 11 bases; J trimming: 4 bases; junction bases outside the gene matches: 8. Germline V gives CDR1 SNHLY, CDR2 FYNNEI. The CDR3 here is CAFEQGAGETQYF. Here the CDR3 DNA reads TGTGCCTTTGAACAGGGGGCTGGAGAGACCCAGTACTTC.

J is TRBJ2-7 and V is TRBV11-2; D possibly corresponds to TRBD2 (6 bases). Germline V gives CDR1 SGHAT, CDR2 FQNNGV. Trimming cost V 5 bases and J 9 bases, with 20 bases left between them. CDR3 length: 14 residues. The CDR3 is CASSPPMGGLSQYF. The CDR3 region has the DNA TGTGCCAGCAGCCCACCTATGGGGGGATTGTCGCAGTACTTC.

Only one count was recorded for this clone. This chain connects TRBV28 to TRBJ2-1; 7 bases are shared with TRBD2. Per germline, CDR1 MDHEN and CDR2 SYDVKM. J gave up 4 bases and V 3 bases, and 9 bases lay outside the gene matches. The CDR3 contains 16 residues. Here the CDR3 reads CASSLGLAVRYNEQFF. In nucleotides, the CDR3 is TGTGCCAGCAGTTTGGGGCTAGCGGTGAGGTACAATGAGCAGTTCTTC.